A selection of T cell receptor beta chains follows, all from one sample in a study of T cell responses to AZD1222 COVID-19 vaccine. The repertoire was sequenced with immunoSEQ multiplex PCR; TCRdb's copy has only in-frame clones and lacks some. The sample shows approximately 120,000 clones, about 90% of them seen only once. Sequenced here: peripheral blood, sampled on day 0 of MenACWY control vaccination. The origin of the receptors is an adult in good health. Both conserved end residues are part of each CDR3. The order of the fields is J gene, D gene, CDR3 length, clone size, V gene, CDR3 DNA, CDR3 protein. D genes are given only for firm matches. Expanded clones get a size class; other rows say once, few or many, or leave the size out.

TRBJ1-4 | NA | 15 | NA | TRBV27 | TGTGCCAGCGCTTCGCCCCCTGCAACTAATGAAAAACTGTTTTTT | CASASPPATNEKLFF
TRBJ1-6 | TRBD1 | 11 | NA | TRBV12-3/TRBV12-4 | TGTGCCAGCAGTGACAGGGACACCCTCCACTTT | CASSDRDTLHF
TRBJ2-3 | NA | 14 | NA | TRBV18 | TGTGCCAGCTCTACCACGGGGGTCACAGATACGCAGTATTTT | CASSTTGVTDTQYF
TRBJ2-1 | TRBD2 | 17 | NA | TRBV7-2 | TGTGCCAGCAGCCGTAGCGACCCACCGGGGGGATACAATGAGCAGTTCTTC | CASSRSDPPGGYNEQFF
TRBJ1-2 | NA | 13 | NA | TRBV25-1 | TGTGCCAGCAGTGAATTGGGGCAGGGGGGCTACACCTTC | CASSELGQGGYTF
TRBJ1-2 | NA | 11 | NA | TRBV6-6 | TGTGCCAGCAGTTACTTCTATGGCTACACCTTC | CASSYFYGYTF
TRBJ1-2 | NA | 16 | NA | TRBV5-6 | TGTGCCAGCAGCCCGGTTAATGGTCTATGGCTCTATGGCTACACCTTC | CASSPVNGLWLYGYTF
TRBJ2-7 | TRBD2 | 17 | few | TRBV28 | TGTGCCAGCAAGGGATCAGCGGGAGGCTGGCCTCTCTACGAGCAGTACTTC | CASKGSAGGWPLYEQYF
TRBJ1-1 | NA | 14 | NA | TRBV5-8 | TGTGCCAGCAGCTTACTTTACATGAACACTGAAGCTTTCTTT | CASSLLYMNTEAFF
TRBJ2-2 | TRBD2 | 16 | NA | TRBV28 | TGTGCCAGCAGTCACCGGGGGGTAACCTCCACCGGGGAGCTGTTTTTT | CASSHRGVTSTGELFF
TRBJ2-3 | NA | 17 | NA | TRBV4-3 | TGCGCCAGCAGCCAGGCATTAGGGGGGAGTCAGGGAGATACGCAGTATTTT | CASSQALGGSQGDTQYF
TRBJ1-1 | NA | 14 | few | TRBV5-1 | TGCGCCAGCAGCTGGCAGGGACCGAACACTGAAGCTTTCTTT | CASSWQGPNTEAFF
TRBJ1-2 | TRBD1 | 15 | once | TRBV24-1 | TGTGCCACCAGTGAACCAGGGACAGGTCAGAAGGGCTACACCTTC | CATSEPGTGQKGYTF
TRBJ1-5 | NA | 14 | once | TRBV6-5 | TGTGCCAGCAGTCCGCGGGGGAGTAATCAGCCCCAGCATTTT | CASSPRGSNQPQHF
TRBJ1-4 | NA | 14 | NA | TRBV5-6 | TGTGCCAGCAGCTTCCGACAGAGCGAAGAAAAACTGTTTTTT | CASSFRQSEEKLFF
TRBJ2-2 | TRBD2 | 16 | few | TRBV10-3 | TGTGCCATCAGTGAAGTGCGGGGGGTCACGACCGGGGAGCTGTTTTTT | CAISEVRGVTTGELFF
TRBJ1-6 | TRBD1 | 13 | NA | TRBV4-2 | TGTGCCAGCAGCCAAGAAGGGCAGGGGGCCTTCCACTTT | CASSQEGQGAFHF
TRBJ2-7 | TRBD1 | 16 | NA | TRBV18 | TGTGCCAGCTCACAGAACAGGGGGCTCAACTCCTACGAGCAGTACTTC | CASSQNRGLNSYEQYF
TRBJ1-2 | NA | 14 | NA | TRBV3-1/TRBV3-2 | TGTGCCAGCAGCCAAGGGGGGGTGGGCTATGGCTACACCTTC | CASSQGGVGYGYTF
TRBJ2-3 | TRBD2 | 16 | NA | TRBV30 | TGTGCCTGGAGTAGACGGACTAGCCTTTGCCCAGATACGCAGTATTTT | CAWSRRTSLCPDTQYF
TRBJ1-2 | NA | 16 | NA | TRBV5-1 | TGCGCCAGCAGCTTGGAGCCAGGTCTTCTCTTGGGTGGCTACACCTTC | CASSLEPGLLLGGYTF
TRBJ1-1 | NA | 13 | NA | TRBV28 | TGTGCCAGCAGTTTACAGGGTAACACTGAAGCTTTCTTT | CASSLQGNTEAFF
TRBJ1-5 | NA | 14 | NA | TRBV28 | TGTGCCAGCAGTTTCGGGGGGTTACATCAGCCCCAGCATTTT | CASSFGGLHQPQHF